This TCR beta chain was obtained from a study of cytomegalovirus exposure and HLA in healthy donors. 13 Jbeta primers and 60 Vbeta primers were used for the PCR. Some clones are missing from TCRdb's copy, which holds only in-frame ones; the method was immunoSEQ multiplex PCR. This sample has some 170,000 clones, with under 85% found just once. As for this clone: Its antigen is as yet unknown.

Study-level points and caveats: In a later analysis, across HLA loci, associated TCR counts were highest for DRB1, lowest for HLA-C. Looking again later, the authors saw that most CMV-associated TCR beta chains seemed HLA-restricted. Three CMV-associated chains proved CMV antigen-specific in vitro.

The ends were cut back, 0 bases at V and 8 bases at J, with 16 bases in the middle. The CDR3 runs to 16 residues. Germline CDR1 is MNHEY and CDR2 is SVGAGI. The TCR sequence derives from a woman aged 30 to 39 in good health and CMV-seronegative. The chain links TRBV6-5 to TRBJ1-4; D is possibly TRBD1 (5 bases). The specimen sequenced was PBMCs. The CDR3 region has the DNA TGTGCCAGCAGTTACTCGACCTGGGGCGCGAGGGAAAAACTGTTTTTT. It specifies CASSYSTWGAREKLFF.